This T cell receptor beta chain was identified in a study of cytomegalovirus exposure and HLA in healthy donors. Germline CDR1 and CDR2: LGHNA and YSLEER. The CDR3 sequence is 15 residues long. V lost 0 bases and J lost 7; bases outside the gene matches: 6. With 60 Vbeta and 13 Jbeta primers, the PCR was carried out. Repertoires were generated with immunoSEQ multiplex PCR, while TCRdb's copy carries only in-frame clones and drops some. The sample gives some 160,000 clones, less than 85% of which show up once; 4.5% to 6% is in the top ten. The sequencing sample was made of PBMCs. This chain uses TRBV4-3 with TRBJ2-1; TRBD2 matches 7 bases. The sequence derives from a man aged 40-55 years in good health and CMV-seronegative. This CDR3 reads CASSQDLGGNNEQFF. CDR3 nucleotides: TGCGCCAGCAGCCAAGATCTGGGGGGGAATAATGAGCAGTTCTTC.